What follows are 2 T cell receptor beta chains derived from one specimen sequenced in a study of glioma-infiltrating T cells. Amplification of TCR alpha and beta CDR3 regions from RNA used iRepertoire nested multiplex PCR. TCRdb ran MiXCR on the multiplex PCR reads and lists one entry per CDR3 protein. The profile shows about 180,000 distinct CDR3 sequences, around 40% of them singletons. Sequenced input: glioma tissue, nonneoplastic brain tissue, or PBMCs (not recorded which). These TCRs come from a human donor with low-grade glioma or glioblastoma, undergoing nonglioma brain surgery, or in good health (not recorded which).

The chain has TRBV20-1 and TRBJ2-5; no reliable D call. The length of the CDR3 is 14 residues. Per the germline V gene, CDR1 is DFQATT and CDR2 is SNEGSKA (reference sequence). Between the trimmed V and J ends, which lost 0 bases and 4 bases, there was a span of 12 bases. The CDR3 DNA reads TGCAGTGCTAGAGATGATTGTGCTCGAGAGACCCAGTACTTC. Translated, it gives CSARDDCARETQYF.

A word on this clonotype: A junction boundary mismatches the germline segment, possibly from a read error. This chain joins TRBV12-3 or TRBV12-4 and TRBJ2-1; 8 nucleotides line up with TRBD2. The CDR3 runs 14 residues. The CDR3, as DNA: TGTGCCAGCAGTCTAGCGGGCCCCTACAATGAGCAGTTCTTC. It translates to CASSLAGPYNEQFF.